The 21 T cell receptor beta chains below all came from one sample that was sequenced in a study of spatial heterogeneity in lung cancer. TCRdb re-analysed the 5' RACE reads in MiXCR, keeping a single row per CDR3 protein. Counted here are about 12,000 distinct CDR3 sequences, 3.9% occurring once; the ten biggest clones make up over 35%. Stated time point: sample taken at primary tumor resection. Sequencing of whole RNA from tumor, nontumor lung or frozen PBMC involved no sorting. Sample: PBMCs, taken at surgery. These receptors were collected from a male donor with early-stage non-small cell lung cancer.

This clonotype was recorded at least ten times. Little can be read into the size of this beta chain, an off-target read in a library designed for alpha chains. This chain joins TRBV6-5 and TRBJ2-1; 13 bases line up with TRBD2. Trimming at V came to 6 bases and at J to 2 bases, leaving 10 bases not matched to a gene. CDR1 and CDR2 from the germline V gene are MNHEY and SVGAGI. CDR3 length: 18 amino acids. CDR3 nucleotides: TGTGCCAGCAGCCCCGGGACTAGCGGGATTCACACCTACAATGAGCAGTTCTTC. This codes for CASSPGTSGIHTYNEQFF.

This clonotype appeared many times. As an off-target read in a library built for alpha chains, this beta chain has a frequency of little significance. This chain joins TRBV6-5 and TRBJ2-5, with D possibly matching TRBD2 (7 bases). V lost 6 bases, J lost 4 bases, and 15 bases lay in between. CDR3 length equals 14 residues. Per germline, CDR1 MNHEY and CDR2 SVGAGI. The CDR3 nucleotides read TGTGCCAGCAGCCTGACTAGCAGGGGAGAGACCCAGTACTTC. Protein sequence: CASSLTSRGETQYF.

Worth noting for this clonotype: This beta chain is off target for a library built for alpha chains, so its abundance means little. The chain combines TRBV20-1 with TRBJ2-7; TRBD2 agrees at 7 bases. The CDR3 extends over 14 amino acids. The germline V gene encodes CDR1 DFQATT and CDR2 SNEGSKA (reference sequence). Losses at the gene ends were 4 bases for V and 2 bases for J; bases not matched to a gene: 8. Here the CDR3 reads CSAIRLAVTYEQYF. The CDR3 DNA sequence: TGCAGTGCTATAAGACTAGCAGTAACCTACGAGCAGTACTTC.

This clonotype was seen at least ten times. This beta chain represents an off-target read in a library built for alpha chains; its size is of limited meaning. This CDR3 is CASSAQTEEQYF. The CDR3 DNA reads TGTGCCAGCAGTGCCCAAACGGAGGAGCAGTACTTC. The V and J genes are TRBV2 and TRBJ2-7; D not certain. The CDR3 runs to 12 residues. CDR1 is SNHLY and CDR2 is FYNNEI in the germline V gene. V lost 4 bases and J lost 7, with 11 bases in between.

This clonotype was counted many times. A library prepared for alpha chains yielded this beta chain as an off-target read; its size is of little meaning. The chain links TRBV20-1 to TRBJ2-1; no definite D call. Germline CDR1 reads DFQATT; CDR2 reads SNEGSKA (reference sequence). The CDR3 totals 11 residues. Trimming took 0 bases from V and 8 from J, leaving 5 bases between them. CDR3 sequence: CSAREVYEQFF. CDR3 DNA sequence: TGCAGTGCTAGAGAAGTGTATGAGCAGTTCTTC.

Comment on this clonotype: With the library built for alpha chains, this beta chain is off target and its frequency is not meaningful. The chain recombines TRBV9 with TRBJ2-6; D is uncertain. Germline lookup yields CDR1 SGDLS and CDR2 YYNGEE. Trimming shortened V by 0 bases and J by 0 bases, and 4 bases separated the two germline ends. This CDR3 region has 15 residues. CDR3 nucleotide sequence: TGTGCCAGCAGCGTAGATCCCTCTGGGGCCAACGTCCTGACTTTC. As protein: CASSVDPSGANVLTF.

This clonotype was seen at least ten times. For a library built for alpha chains, this beta chain is a stray read; little rests on its size. This chain's CDR3 is CASSFKFVSSYEQYF. The CDR3 region has the DNA TGTGCCAGCAGCTTTAAGTTCGTGAGCTCCTACGAGCAGTACTTC. The J gene is TRBJ2-7, the V gene TRBV7-2; D not resolved. The CDR3 loop spans 15 amino acids. V lost 3 bases, J lost 0 bases, and 12 bases lay in between. Looked up from germline, CDR1 is SGHTA and CDR2 is FQGNSA.

This clonotype was detected many times. This beta chain was picked up by a library intended for alpha chains and is off target, so its count carries little meaning. This chain joins TRBV20-1 and TRBJ2-2, with TRBD2 identical over 16 bases. The germline CDR1 and CDR2 sequences are DFQATT and SNEGSKA (reference sequence). The CDR3 consists of 17 residues. Trimming removed 3 bases from V and 6 bases from J; junction bases left unmatched: 7. Here the CDR3 reads CSARGTSGRVIAGELFF. The DNA of the CDR3 is TGCAGTGCTAGGGGGACTAGCGGGAGGGTTATTGCCGGGGAGCTGTTTTTT.

The table lists this clonotype with many counts. This beta chain appears as a stray read in a library generated for alpha chains; its size is not informative. The chain joins TRBV5-1 to TRBJ2-4; 8 bases align to TRBD1. J was trimmed by 0 bases and V by 0 bases; bases with no gene match: 2. The CDR3 totals 16 residues. Germline-derived CDR1 and CDR2 are SGHRS and YFSETQ. CDR3 sequence reads: CASSLVQGGAKNIQYF. The CDR3 DNA follows: TGCGCCAGCAGCTTGGTACAGGGGGGAGCCAAAAACATTCAGTACTTC.

Only a few counts were recorded for this clonotype. Found in a library prepared for alpha chains, this beta chain is an off-target read, and its abundance has little meaning. The chain carries TRBV19 and TRBJ2-1; 12 bases agree with TRBD2. The CDR3 is 17 residues long. Germline V gene sequence: CDR1 LNHDA, CDR2 SQIVND (reference sequence). Trimming at V came to 4 bases and at J to 7 bases, leaving 11 bases not matched to a gene. The CDR3: CASSSPSTSGRGNEQFF. CDR3 sequence (DNA): TGTGCCAGTAGTAGTCCCTCGACTAGCGGGAGAGGTAATGAGCAGTTCTTC. The full variable domain, in which reference TRBV19 and TRBJ2-1 provide the parts outside the CDR3, is DGGITQSPKYLFRKEGQNVTLSCEQNLNHDAMYWYRQDPGQGLRLIYYSQIVNDFQKGDIAEGYSVSREKKESFPLTVTSAQKNPTAFYLCASSSPSTSGRGNEQFFGPGTRLTVL.

This clonotype was counted at least ten times. Found in a library prepared for alpha chains, this beta chain is an off-target read, and its abundance has little meaning. The V gene is TRBV3-1, the J gene TRBJ2-7; D not resolved. V lost 1 base to trimming and J lost 7 bases, with 14 bases between them. CDR3 length: 14 residues. Germline CDR1 and CDR2: LGHDT and YNNKEL (reference sequence). DNA of the CDR3: TGTGCCAGCAGCCAAGGTACCCGAATGTGGGAGCAGTACTTC. It encodes CASSQGTRMWEQYF.

Concerning this clonotype: This beta chain turned up in a library designed for alpha chains; as an off-target read, its abundance says little. This rearrangement joins TRBV28 to TRBJ2-7; TRBD1 matches at 11 bases. This CDR3 contains 15 residues. The V and J ends lost 4 bases and 7 bases, in that order; junction bases with no gene match: 9. Germline loops: CDR1 MDHEN, CDR2 SYDVKM. CDR3 loop: CASSSPDRGLEEQYF. CDR3 in DNA: TGTGCCAGCAGTTCTCCGGACAGGGGGCTTGAAGAGCAGTACTTC.

This clonotype appeared many times. The library was built for alpha chains, so this beta chain is an off-target read and its size means little. J is TRBJ2-6 and V is TRBV28; D tentatively fits TRBD1 or TRBD2 (6 bases each). The CDR3 has 18 residues. Germline-derived CDR1 and CDR2 are MDHEN and SYDVKM. Trimming took 6 bases from V and 1 from J, leaving 19 bases between them. The CDR3 DNA is TGTGCCAGCAGCCTCGGGGGCAGGGTAGGGTCTGGGGCCAACGTCCTGACTTTC. Residues: CASSLGGRVGSGANVLTF.

The table lists this clonotype with many counts. A library made for alpha chains picked up this beta chain off target, so its size means little. This rearrangement joins TRBV11-2 to TRBJ2-1; D uncertain. V gave up 1 base and J gave up 4 bases, with 8 bases separating them. The V gene's germline CDR1 is SGHAT and CDR2 FQNNGV. The CDR3 is 14 amino acids. This chain's CDR3 is CASSLGAIYNEQFF. The CDR3 DNA follows: TGTGCCAGCAGCTTAGGGGCCATATACAATGAGCAGTTCTTC.

This clonotype occurred many times. This beta chain lies outside the target of a library built for alpha chains; its clone size means little. This chain links TRBV7-6 with TRBJ2-7; TRBD1 or TRBD2 may be the D gene (5 bases each). The V gene lost 1 base and the J gene lost 7 bases, with 11 bases spanning the gap. Germline assignment: CDR1 SGHVS and CDR2 FNYEAQ. The length of the CDR3 is 13 residues. The CDR3 sequence is CASSLGLGTEQYF. The CDR3 DNA reads TGTGCCAGCAGCTTAGGCCTTGGGACGGAGCAGTACTTC.

This clonotype was observed many times. Because this beta chain is a stray read in a library intended to capture alpha chains, its abundance should not be given much weight. V is TRBV7-2 and J is TRBJ1-2; TRBD1 matches at 10 bases. The V gene's germline CDR1 is SGHTA and CDR2 FQGNSA. There are 13 residues in the CDR3. The V segment lost 5 bases and the J segment 8 bases; nucleotides outside the gene matches: 5. This CDR3 is CASSPTGGRGYTF. In DNA form, the CDR3 reads TGTGCCAGCAGCCCGACAGGGGGCCGGGGCTACACCTTC.

This clonotype was seen ten or more times. As an off-target read in a library built for alpha chains, this beta chain has a frequency of little significance. The V gene is TRBV28, the J gene TRBJ2-2; maybe TRBD1 (5 bases). Germline V CDR1 and CDR2: MDHEN, SYDVKM. The length of the CDR3 is 16 residues. The ends were cut back, 10 bases at V and 1 base at J, with 19 bases in the middle. The CDR3 sequence: CATSRARERNTGELFF. The DNA of the CDR3 is TGTGCCACCAGCCGGGCCAGGGAAAGGAACACCGGGGAGCTGTTTTTT.

This clonotype is deemed medium-sized. As an off-target read in a library built for alpha chains, this beta chain has a frequency of little significance. This chain joins TRBV2 and TRBJ2-1; TRBD1 might be the D (6 bases). The V end lost 6 bases, the J end lost 9 bases, and 12 bases lay between the germline ends. The length of the CDR3 is 12 residues. Germline V gene sequence: CDR1 SNHLY, CDR2 FYNNEI. CDR3 in DNA: TGTGCCAGCAGATCTACAGGGTCTGAGCAGTTCTTC. This sequence encodes CASRSTGSEQFF.

This clonotype showed up many times. This beta chain lies outside the target of a library built for alpha chains; its clone size means little. The V and J genes are TRBV7-9 and TRBJ2-1, with 8 positions matching TRBD2. The germline V gene has CDR1 SEHNR and CDR2 FQNEAQ (reference sequence). With V trimmed by 2 bases and J by 5 bases, 5 bases remained unmatched. The CDR3 has 15 amino acids. CDR3 sequence: CASSLTGLGDNEQFF. The CDR3 nucleotides read TGTGCCAGCAGCTTAACGGGACTAGGGGACAATGAGCAGTTCTTC.

Comment on this clonotype: This beta chain is an off-target read within a library intended for alpha chains, so its frequency means little. The chain joins TRBV6-1 to TRBJ2-1; 7 bases map to TRBD1. The V gene's germline CDR1 is MNHNS and CDR2 SASEGT. CDR3 length: 15 residues. V lost 0 bases, J lost 8 bases, and 7 bases stayed unmatched. The CDR3 loop is CASSEAGDRADEQFF. CDR3 nucleotide sequence: TGTGCCAGCAGTGAAGCGGGAGACAGGGCAGATGAGCAGTTCTTC.

This clonotype appeared many times. The size of this beta chain means little, since it is a stray read in a library made for alpha chains. Here the CDR3 reads CASIENYGYTF. The CDR3 DNA follows: TGTGCCAGCATTGAAAACTATGGCTACACCTTC. The V call is TRBV6-2 or TRBV6-3, the J call TRBJ1-2, with D uncertain. Trimming took 7 bases from V and 2 from J, leaving 5 bases between them. Germline CDR1 is MNHEY and CDR2 is SVGEGT. The CDR3 loop spans 11 amino acids.